This TCR beta chain emerged from a study of Graves' ophthalmopathy and Graves' hyperthyroidism. Amplifying from RNA transcripts, the study obtained TCR beta CDR3 regions. HTBI primers primed a first-round RT-PCR, and a second-round multiplex PCR followed. TCRdb recomputed calls from the multiplex PCR reads with MiXCR, one row per CDR3 protein. This sample carries about 230,000 distinct CDR3 sequences, around 50% of them seen once, and the ten largest clones take roughly 50%. Study results and caveats: From stable hyperthyroidism, ophthalmopathy was separated by a 13-signature model with roughly 89% sensitivity and over 70% specificity. Blood shared most expanded thyroid clonotypes above 0.001 frequency.

Germline CDR1 reads DFQATT; CDR2 reads SNEGSKA (reference sequence). The CDR3 spans 13 residues. After removal of 0 bases from V and 7 bases from J, the junction contained 5 bases not matched to a gene. Remarks on this clonotype: Its antigen remains unidentified.

The chain is built from TRBV20-1 and TRBJ2-5, with TRBD2 matching over 7 bases. This clonotype originated in an adult man with Graves' ophthalmopathy. What was sequenced was peripheral blood. CDR3 loop: CSAREPGEGTQYF. Here the CDR3 DNA reads TGCAGTGCTAGAGAACCGGGGGAGGGGACCCAGTACTTC.